The following is a T cell receptor (beta chain) sequence with its context. This specimen comes from a study of control samples from healthy donors and cancer patients. Clones were sequenced by immunoSEQ multiplex PCR, and TCRdb holds only the in-frame ones, with some missing. Counted here are roughly 200,000 clones, 90% to 95% occurring once; the ten biggest clones make up 1.4% to 1.5%. This CDR3 comprises 12 residues. V dropped 4 bases and J dropped 8 bases, with 12 bases sitting between them. CDR1 is SGHDT, CDR2 YYEEEE, per germline. The receptor comes from a young man in good health. This chain connects TRBV5-6 to TRBJ1-2; D may be TRBD1 (5 bases). Sequencing used blood. CDR3 amino acids: CASSRDDAGYTF. The CDR3 nucleotides are TGTGCCAGCAGCAGGGACGACGCGGGCTACACCTTC.